This T cell receptor (beta chain) was identified during a study of T cells in Graves' hyperthyroidism and ophthalmopathy. Study summary: Peripheral blood sampling occurred at initial diagnosis, before any treatment.

RNA transcripts yielded amplified TCR beta CDR3 regions. HTBI primers were used for first-round RT-PCR of the TCR CDR3. One entry per CDR3 protein results from TCRdb running MiXCR on the multiplex PCR reads. This repertoire shows around 620,000 distinct CDR3 sequences, 16% found once; its top ten account for 3.8%. The CDR3 spans 15 residues. Germline V CDR1 and CDR2: SNHLY, FYNNEI. The ends lost 6 bases at V and 3 bases at J; junction bases unmatched: 7. The study defined stable Graves' hyperthyroidism as no ophthalmopathy progression within 18 months. Study-wide results and caveats: Separation of ophthalmopathy from stable hyperthyroidism was achieved by a 13 V-J model.

This clonotype has ten or more counts. Antigen: not known. The source of this sequence is a woman aged 30 to 39 with Graves' hyperthyroidism. The V and J genes are TRBV2 and TRBJ1-2, with 10 bases lining up with TRBD1. The specimen sequenced was blood. CDR3 nucleotide sequence: TGTGCCAGCAGCCTGGGGACAGGGGCGCACTATGGCTACACCTTC. It is translated as CASSLGTGAHYGYTF.